The sequence of this T cell receptor beta chain was determined in a study of blood T cells in healthy people across ages. The study's findings and limits: It was held that the diversity estimates obtained from one million T cells were underestimates.

Sample-barcoded 5' priming and a J-beta primer mix drove a second PCR of roughly 6 to 12 cycles. Carrying 12 random nucleotides, a template-switch adaptor labeled each individual cDNA molecule. TCRdb used MiXCR to reprocess the 5' RACE reads, holding one entry per CDR3 protein. Of about 1.4 million distinct CDR3 sequences listed, roughly 60% were seen once; the top ten hold 6.5% to 8%. On this clonotype itself: The antigen remains unidentified.

Germline assignment: CDR1 SQVTM and CDR2 ANQGSEA. The CDR3 length is 14 residues. Deletions cut 5 bases from V and 0 bases from J, with 10 bases between. The specimen was blood. The receptor was isolated from a man between 18 and 35 years old in good health. The chain has TRBV29-1 and TRBJ2-2, with D possibly matching TRBD2 (5 bases). The CDR3 nucleotides are TGCAGCGTTCTACGGGAACCGAACACCGGGGAGCTGTTTTTT. This sequence encodes CSVLREPNTGELFF.